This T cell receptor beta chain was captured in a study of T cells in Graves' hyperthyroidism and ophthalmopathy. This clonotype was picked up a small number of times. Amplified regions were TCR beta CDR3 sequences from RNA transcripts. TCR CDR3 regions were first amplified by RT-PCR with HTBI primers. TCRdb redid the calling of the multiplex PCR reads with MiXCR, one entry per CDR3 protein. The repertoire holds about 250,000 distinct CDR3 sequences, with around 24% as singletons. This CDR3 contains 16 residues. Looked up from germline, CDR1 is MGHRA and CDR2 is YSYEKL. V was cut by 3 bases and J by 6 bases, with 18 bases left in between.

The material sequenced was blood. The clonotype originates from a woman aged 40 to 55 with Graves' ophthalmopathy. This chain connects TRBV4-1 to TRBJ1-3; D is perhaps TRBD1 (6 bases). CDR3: CASSHPWQGKENTIYF. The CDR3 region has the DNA TGCGCCAGCAGCCATCCGTGGCAGGGGAAAGAAAACACCATATATTTT.